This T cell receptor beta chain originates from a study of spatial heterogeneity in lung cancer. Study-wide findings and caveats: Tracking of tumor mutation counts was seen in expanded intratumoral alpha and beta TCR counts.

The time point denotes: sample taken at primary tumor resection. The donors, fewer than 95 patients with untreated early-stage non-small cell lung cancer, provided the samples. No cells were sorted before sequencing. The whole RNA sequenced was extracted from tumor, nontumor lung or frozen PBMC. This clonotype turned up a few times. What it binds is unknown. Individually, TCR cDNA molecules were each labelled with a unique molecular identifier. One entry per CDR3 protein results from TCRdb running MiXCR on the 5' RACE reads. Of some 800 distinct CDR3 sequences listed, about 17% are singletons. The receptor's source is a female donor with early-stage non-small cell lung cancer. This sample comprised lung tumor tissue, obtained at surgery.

The CDR3 DNA follows: TGTGCCAGCTCCCCTAGCGGGAGAGAAGAGACCCAGTACTTC. It codes for CASSPSGREETQYF. J is TRBJ2-5 and V is TRBV18; 10 bases agree with TRBD2. The CDR3 totals 14 residues. Germline-derived CDR1 and CDR2 are KGHSH and LQKENI. V gave up 6 bases and J gave up 3 bases; unmatched junction bases: 4.